The clone carrying this TCR beta chain was observed a handful of times. Antigen unknown. The sample originates from a study of identical twins. Findings and caveats of the study: Modelling approaches yielded underestimates of out-of-frame TCR alpha sharing between monozygotic twins. Whereas memory repertoires showed no such difference, abundant cord blood beta clonotypes carried fewer insertions.

Germline V lookup: CDR1 SGHAT, CDR2 FQNNGV. Trimming removed 2 bases at V and 3 bases at J, with 11 bases between. This CDR3 region has 14 residues. TCRdb re-analysed the 5' RACE reads in MiXCR, keeping a single row per CDR3 protein. The sample includes hundreds of thousands of distinct CDR3 sequences, 9% to 15% of them seen just once. These sequences were also reported in another study, on yellow fever vaccine responses in identical twins.

This receptor was obtained from a woman under 30 in good health. Sequencing used PBMCs. The chain uses TRBV11-2 and TRBJ2-7, with D maybe TRBD2 (6 bases). The CDR3 is CASSLTRRDYEQYF. CDR3 DNA sequence: TGTGCCAGCAGCTTAACGCGGAGGGACTACGAGCAGTACTTC.